This T cell receptor beta chain was recovered during a study of T cells expressing NK-cell markers. For each CDR3 protein, TCRdb gives one entry from its re-call of the 5' RACE reads, without DNA. The sample spans under 500,000 distinct CDR3 sequences; the ten largest clones claim less than 7.5%. The receptor was isolated from a woman aged 18 to 75 in good health. Sample: blood T cells: a sorted CD56 or NKG2C T cell subset, CD4+ or CD8+ T cells, or bulk PBMC T cells (not recorded which).

The CDR3 reads CASSYRDILYEQYF. The V call is TRBV7-9, the J call TRBJ2-7; TCRdb lists TRBD1, though no DNA is available to test this call. The CDR3 runs to 14 residues. Germline values: CDR1 SEHNR, CDR2 FQNEAQ (reference sequence).